These T cell receptor beta chains were read from a single sample in a study of blood T cell repertoires in COVID-19. The table came from immunoSEQ multiplex PCR; TCRdb's copy has only in-frame clones and leaves some out. The table records around 360,000 clones, 87% of them present only once. The material sequenced was PBMCs or T cells enriched from blood (not recorded which). Receptors were obtained from a woman aged 25 to 39 who had recovered from COVID-19. CDR3s include the opening cysteine and the closing phenylalanine or tryptophan. Fields, in order: D gene, clone size, V gene, J gene, CDR3 protein, CDR3 DNA. The D gene is left open where the match is weak. Expanded clones get a size class; other rows say once, few or many, or leave the size out.

.,.,TRBV7-9,TRBJ2-5,CASSRDGETQYF,TGTGCCAGCAGCAGGGACGGGGAGACCCAGTACTTC
TRBD2,.,TRBV7-9,TRBJ2-7,CASSMTSGGFGQYF,TGTGCCAGCAGCATGACTAGCGGGGGTTTCGGGCAGTACTTC
.,.,TRBV12-3/TRBV12-4,TRBJ2-7,CASSRTDYEQYF,TGTGCCAGCAGTAGGACAGACTACGAGCAGTACTTC
TRBD2,few,TRBV7-8,TRBJ2-2,CASSRLAGVLTGELFF,TGTGCCAGCAGCCGACTAGCGGGAGTTCTGACCGGGGAGCTGTTTTTT
TRBD1,.,TRBV5-6,TRBJ1-4,CASSPRGTGTTNEKLFF,TGTGCCAGCAGCCCCAGGGGGACAGGAACAACTAATGAAAAACTGTTTTTT
.,once,TRBV5-4,TRBJ2-1,CASSLGLHNEQFF,TGTGCCAGCAGCCTAGGACTGCACAATGAGCAGTTCTTC
TRBD1,.,TRBV7-2,TRBJ1-2,CASSYTGTGEYGYTF,TGTGCCAGCAGCTATACCGGGACAGGGGAATATGGCTACACCTTC
.,.,TRBV20-1,TRBJ1-1,CSAMGRGEAFF,TGCAGTGCTATGGGAAGAGGGGAAGCTTTCTTT
.,.,TRBV6-6,TRBJ1-1,CASSYSSTEAFF,TGTGCCAGCAGTTACTCGAGCACTGAAGCTTTCTTT
TRBD2,few,TRBV7-8,TRBJ2-3,CASSLLAGTTDTQYF,TGTGCCAGCAGCTTACTAGCGGGTACGACAGATACGCAGTATTTT
.,.,TRBV7-6,TRBJ2-1,CASSDRVATGNEQFF,TGTGCCAGCAGCGACCGGGTGGCGACGGGAAATGAGCAGTTCTTC
TRBD2,.,TRBV7-8,TRBJ2-3,CASSLGGGARDTQYF,TGTGCCAGCAGCTTAGGCGGGGGGGCTCGAGATACGCAGTATTTT
TRBD2,.,TRBV7-8,TRBJ2-3,CASSLADGLVSTDTQYF,TGTGCCAGCAGCTTAGCGGACGGACTAGTTAGTACAGATACGCAGTATTTT
.,.,TRBV29-1,TRBJ2-3,CSPGGLTQYF,TGCAGCCCCGGGGGACTCACGCAGTATTTT
.,once,TRBV27,TRBJ1-3,CASSPRQVSGNTIYF,TGTGCCAGCAGTCCACGACAGGTGTCTGGAAACACCATATATTTT
TRBD1,.,TRBV5-5,TRBJ1-1,CASSLDRLGTEAFF,TGTGCCAGCAGCCTGGACAGGTTAGGCACTGAAGCTTTCTTT
.,.,TRBV27,TRBJ1-4,CASSRSWDMDEKLFF,TGTGCCAGCAGTCGTTCATGGGACATGGATGAAAAACTGTTTTTT
TRBD1,.,TRBV7-9,TRBJ1-2,CASKIEGQGAGYGYTF,TGTGCCAGCAAAATAGAAGGACAGGGGGCGGGGTATGGCTACACCTTC
.,.,TRBV7-6,TRBJ2-7,CASSPGVGLTRGEQYF,TGTGCCAGCAGCCCGGGAGTGGGACTTACTAGGGGAGAGCAGTACTTC
.,once,TRBV5-1,TRBJ1-2,CASSRGAQANYGYTF,TGCGCCAGCAGCCGCGGTGCCCAAGCTAACTATGGCTACACCTTC
.,once,TRBV29-1,TRBJ2-1,CSVTSSYNEQFF,TGCAGCGTTACTAGCTCCTACAATGAGCAGTTCTTC
TRBD1,.,TRBV5-1,TRBJ1-2,CASSFSGTGMDGYTF,TGCGCCAGCAGCTTTTCCGGGACAGGGATGGATGGCTACACCTTC
.,.,TRBV27,TRBJ1-2,CASSLFGGEGGYTF,TGTGCCAGCAGTTTATTTGGAGGGGAAGGGGGCTACACCTTC
TRBD2,.,TRBV19,TRBJ2-3,CASSLVAGFRTDTQYF,TGTGCCAGTAGTCTTGTAGCGGGATTTCGGACAGATACGCAGTATTTT
TRBD1,.,TRBV14,TRBJ2-7,CASSRPGQGIYEQYF,TGTGCCAGCAGCCGGCCGGGACAGGGAATCTACGAGCAGTACTTC
.,.,TRBV14,TRBJ2-7,CASSQSDRYEQYF,TGTGCCAGCAGCCAGAGTGACAGGTACGAGCAGTACTTC
.,.,TRBV28,TRBJ1-2,CASSLPGDYGYTF,TGTGCCAGCAGTTTACCGGGGGACTATGGCTACACCTTC
.,.,TRBV11-2,TRBJ1-3,CASSFRGKGSGNTIYF,TGTGCCAGCAGCTTCCGGGGGAAAGGGTCTGGAAACACCATATATTTT
.,.,TRBV5-1,TRBJ2-7,CASSLEGRGYEQYF,TGCGCCAGCAGCTTGGAGGGCAGGGGCTACGAGCAGTACTTC
.,.,TRBV6-5,TRBJ2-7,CASSRDGAGEYEQYF,TGTGCCAGCAGTCGCGACGGGGCAGGGGAGTACGAGCAGTACTTC
TRBD2,.,TRBV9,TRBJ2-2,CASREGSHTGELFF,TGTGCCAGCCGGGAGGGCTCACACACCGGGGAGCTGTTTTTT
TRBD1,.,TRBV6-5,TRBJ1-2,CASRRDSNYGYTF,TGTGCCAGCAGGCGGGACAGTAACTATGGCTACACCTTC
.,.,TRBV18,TRBJ1-6,CASSPDSSLPLHF,TGTGCCAGCTCACCCGACAGTAGTCTCCCCCTCCACTTT
TRBD1,.,TRBV6-5,TRBJ1-3,CASRPTGNENTIYF,TGTGCCAGCAGACCGACAGGGAATGAAAACACCATATATTTT
TRBD2,.,TRBV7-3,TRBJ2-1,CASSRTSGGSNEQFF,TGTGCCAGCAGCAGGACTAGCGGGGGGTCGAATGAGCAGTTCTTC
TRBD2,.,TRBV27,TRBJ2-7,CADGLATYEQYF,TGTGCCGACGGACTAGCGACCTACGAGCAGTACTTC
.,few,TRBV19,TRBJ2-1,CASSMRLGDNEQFF,TGTGCCAGTAGTATGAGACTGGGAGACAATGAGCAGTTCTTC
TRBD1,.,TRBV9,TRBJ1-2,CASSGALRGGVYGYTF,TGTGCCAGCAGCGGAGCCCTGAGAGGGGGCGTGTATGGCTACACCTTC
TRBD1,.,TRBV6-6,TRBJ2-2,CASSLQGAVTGELFF,TGTGCCAGCAGTTTACAGGGGGCGGTCACCGGGGAGCTGTTTTTT
TRBD1,.,TRBV19,TRBJ1-1,CASSKGTVTEAFF,TGTGCCAGTAGCAAGGGGACAGTCACTGAAGCTTTCTTT
.,.,TRBV5-1,TRBJ1-5,CASSPVTGNNQPQHF,TGCGCCAGCAGCCCGGTGACGGGAAACAATCAGCCCCAGCATTTT
TRBD2,.,TRBV2,TRBJ2-1,CASRPGTSNHEQFF,TGTGCCAGCAGGCCCGGGACTAGTAACCATGAGCAGTTCTTC
TRBD1,.,TRBV5-5,TRBJ1-4,CASSFGRTGAEKLFF,TGTGCCAGCAGCTTTGGGAGGACAGGGGCTGAAAAACTGTTTTTT
TRBD2,.,TRBV5-4,TRBJ2-5,CASSSQGLAGKETQYF,TGTGCCAGCAGCTCCCAGGGACTAGCGGGTAAAGAGACCCAGTACTTC
.,.,TRBV5-1,TRBJ2-1,CASSIQSGGSGGEQFF,TGCGCCAGCAGCATCCAATCGGGAGGGTCAGGGGGTGAGCAGTTCTTC
TRBD1,.,TRBV27,TRBJ2-3,CASSLLGGQGRPSVTDTQYF,TGTGCCAGCAGTTTACTGGGGGGACAGGGAAGGCCTAGCGTCACAGATACGCAGTATTTT
TRBD1,.,TRBV13,TRBJ2-2,CASSHSRQGGIGELFF,TGTGCCAGCAGCCACTCTCGACAGGGGGGCATCGGGGAGCTGTTTTTT
TRBD2,.,TRBV7-2,TRBJ2-4,CASSLASSGSLVKNIQYF,TGTGCCAGCAGCTTAGCGTCTAGCGGGAGTCTAGTCAAAAACATTCAGTACTTC
.,.,TRBV18,TRBJ1-5,CASSPVAVWEPQHF,TGTGCCAGCTCACCGGTTGCGGTTTGGGAGCCCCAGCATTTT
.,.,TRBV5-6,TRBJ1-5,CASSLNPGYSNQPQHF,TGTGCCAGCAGCTTAAACCCGGGGTATAGCAATCAGCCCCAGCATTTT